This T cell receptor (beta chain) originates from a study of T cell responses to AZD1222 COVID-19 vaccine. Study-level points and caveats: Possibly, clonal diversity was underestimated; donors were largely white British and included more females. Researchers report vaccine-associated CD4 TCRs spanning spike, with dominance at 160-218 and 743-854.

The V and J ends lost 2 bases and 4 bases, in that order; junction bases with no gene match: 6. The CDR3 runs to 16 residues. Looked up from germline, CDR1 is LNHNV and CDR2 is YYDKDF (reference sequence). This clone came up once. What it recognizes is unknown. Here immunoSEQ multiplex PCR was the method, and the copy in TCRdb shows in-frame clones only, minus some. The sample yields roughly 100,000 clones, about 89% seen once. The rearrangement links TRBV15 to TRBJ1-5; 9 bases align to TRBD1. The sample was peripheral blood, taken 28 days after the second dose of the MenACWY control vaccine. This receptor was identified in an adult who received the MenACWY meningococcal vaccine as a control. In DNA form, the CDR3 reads TGTGCCACCAGCAGAAGGTCCGGGACAGGGAATCAGCCCCAGCATTTT. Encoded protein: CATSRRSGTGNQPQHF.